The TCR beta chain under discussion was sequenced for a study of blood T cell repertoires in COVID-19. As processed by the authors: By means of reference gene primer amplification, nucleated cell counts were estimated. The method was immunoSEQ multiplex PCR; TCRdb's version includes in-frame clones alone and lacks a portion of them. From that table come the V and J calls and clone size; the DNA was used to work out D and trimming. The sample lists fewer than 400,000 clones, 89% seen once, with roughly 5.2% in the top ten. The length of the CDR3 is 13 residues. Per the germline V gene, CDR1 is SNHLY and CDR2 is FYNNEI. Trimming pared 7 bases from V and 8 bases from J, leaving 14 bases between. Participants were aged 18 to 89 years, lived in over 20 US areas, and enrolled virtually.

The chain recombines TRBV2 with TRBJ2-2; no definite D call. The sequencing sample was made of PBMCs or T cells enriched from blood (not recorded which). This TCR was recovered from a man aged 55-75 years who had recovered from COVID-19. CDR3 nucleotide sequence: TGTGCCAGCAATGGCATCCCCTCTGGGGAGCTGTTTTTT. Its protein is CASNGIPSGELFF. Full variable domain (remainder filled in from reference TRBV2 and TRBJ2-2): EPEVTQTPSHQVTQMGQEVILRCVPISNHLYFYWYRQILGQKVEFLVSFYNNEISEKSEIFDDQFSVERPDGSNFTLKIRSTKLEDSAMYFCASNGIPSGELFFGEGSRLTVL.